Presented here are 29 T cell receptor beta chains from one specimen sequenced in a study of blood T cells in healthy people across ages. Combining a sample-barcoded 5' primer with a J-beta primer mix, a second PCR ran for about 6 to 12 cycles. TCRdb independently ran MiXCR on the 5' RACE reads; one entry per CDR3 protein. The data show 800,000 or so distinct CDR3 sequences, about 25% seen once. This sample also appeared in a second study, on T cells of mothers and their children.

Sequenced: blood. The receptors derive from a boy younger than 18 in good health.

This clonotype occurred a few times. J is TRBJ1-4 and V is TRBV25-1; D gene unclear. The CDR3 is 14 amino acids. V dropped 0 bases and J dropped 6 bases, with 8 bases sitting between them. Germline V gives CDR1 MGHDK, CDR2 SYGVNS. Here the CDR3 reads CASSEYREDEKLFF. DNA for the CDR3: TGTGCCAGCAGTGAATATAGGGAGGATGAAAAACTGTTTTTT.

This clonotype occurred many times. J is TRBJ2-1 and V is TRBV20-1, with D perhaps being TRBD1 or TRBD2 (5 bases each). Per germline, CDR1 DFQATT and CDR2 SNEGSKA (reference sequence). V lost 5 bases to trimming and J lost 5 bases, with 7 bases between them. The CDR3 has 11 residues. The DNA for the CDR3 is TGCAGTGCTCAGGGAGACAATGAGCAGTTCTTC. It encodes CSAQGDNEQFF.

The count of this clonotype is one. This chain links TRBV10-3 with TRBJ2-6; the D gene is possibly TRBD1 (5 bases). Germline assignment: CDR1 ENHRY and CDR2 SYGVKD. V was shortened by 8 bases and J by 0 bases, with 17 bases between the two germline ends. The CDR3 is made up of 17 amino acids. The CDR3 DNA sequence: TGTGCCATCGCCCAGGGCCAGATTCTCTCTGGGGCCAACGTCCTGACTTTC. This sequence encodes CAIAQGQILSGANVLTF.

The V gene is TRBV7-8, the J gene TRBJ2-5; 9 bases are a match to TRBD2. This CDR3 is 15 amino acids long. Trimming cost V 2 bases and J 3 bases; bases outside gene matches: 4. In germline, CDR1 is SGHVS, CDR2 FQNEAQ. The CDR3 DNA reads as TGTGCCAGCAGCTTAAACGGCGGGGGGGAAGAGACCCAGTACTTC. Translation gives CASSLNGGGEETQYF.

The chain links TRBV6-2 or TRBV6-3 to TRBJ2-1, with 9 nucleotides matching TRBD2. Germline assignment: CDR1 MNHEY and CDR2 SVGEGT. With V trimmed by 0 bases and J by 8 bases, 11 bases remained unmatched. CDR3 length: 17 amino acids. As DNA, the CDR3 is TGTGCCAGCAGTTACTCGACGGGTAGCGGGAGTGGTTATGAGCAGTTCTTC. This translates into CASSYSTGSGSGYEQFF.

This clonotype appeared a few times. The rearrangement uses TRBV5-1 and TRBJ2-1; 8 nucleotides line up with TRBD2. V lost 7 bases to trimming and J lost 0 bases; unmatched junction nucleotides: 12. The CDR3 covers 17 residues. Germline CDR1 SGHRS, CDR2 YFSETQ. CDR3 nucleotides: TGCGCCAGCGGCCCCCGCGGCGGGGGGAACTCCTACAATGAGCAGTTCTTC. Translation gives CASGPRGGGNSYNEQFF. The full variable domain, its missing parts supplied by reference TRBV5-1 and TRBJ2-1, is KAGVTQTPRYLIKTRGQQVTLSCSPISGHRSVSWYQQTPGQGLQFLFEYFSETQRNKGNFPGRFSGRQFSNSRSEMNVSTLELGDSALYLCASGPRGGGNSYNEQFFGPGTRLTVL.

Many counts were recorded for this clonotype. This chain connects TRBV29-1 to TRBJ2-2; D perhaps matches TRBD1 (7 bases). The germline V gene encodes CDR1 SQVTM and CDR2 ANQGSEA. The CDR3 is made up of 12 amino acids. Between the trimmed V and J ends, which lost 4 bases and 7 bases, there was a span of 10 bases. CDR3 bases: TGCAGCGTTGCCAGGGGGGTCGGGGAGCTGTTTTTT. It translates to CSVARGVGELFF.

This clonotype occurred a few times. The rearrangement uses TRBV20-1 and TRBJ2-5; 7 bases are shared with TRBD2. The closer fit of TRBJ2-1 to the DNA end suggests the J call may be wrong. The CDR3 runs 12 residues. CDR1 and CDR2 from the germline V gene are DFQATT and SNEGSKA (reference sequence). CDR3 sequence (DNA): TGCAGTGCTAGAGAGACTAGCCGCGAGCAGTTCTTC. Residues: CSARETSREQFF.

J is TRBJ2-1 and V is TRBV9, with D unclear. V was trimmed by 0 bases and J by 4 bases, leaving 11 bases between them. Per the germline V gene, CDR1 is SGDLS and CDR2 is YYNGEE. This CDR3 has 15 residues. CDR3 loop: CASSVAPGSYNEQFF. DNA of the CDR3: TGTGCCAGCAGCGTAGCCCCCGGAAGTTACAATGAGCAGTTCTTC.

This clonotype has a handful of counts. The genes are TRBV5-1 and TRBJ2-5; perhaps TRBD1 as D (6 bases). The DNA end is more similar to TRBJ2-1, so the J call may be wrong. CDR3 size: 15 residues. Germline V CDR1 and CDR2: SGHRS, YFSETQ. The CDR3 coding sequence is TGCGCCAGCAGCCCCCGATCAGGGGACCCCAATGAGCAGTTCTTC. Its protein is CASSPRSGDPNEQFF.

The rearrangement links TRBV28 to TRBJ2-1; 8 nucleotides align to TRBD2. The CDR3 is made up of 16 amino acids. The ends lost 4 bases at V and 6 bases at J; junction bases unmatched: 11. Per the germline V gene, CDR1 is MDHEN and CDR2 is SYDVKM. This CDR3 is CASSSPGLGGSNEQFF. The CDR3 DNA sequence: TGTGCCAGCAGTTCCCCGGGACTAGGGGGGAGCAATGAGCAGTTCTTC.

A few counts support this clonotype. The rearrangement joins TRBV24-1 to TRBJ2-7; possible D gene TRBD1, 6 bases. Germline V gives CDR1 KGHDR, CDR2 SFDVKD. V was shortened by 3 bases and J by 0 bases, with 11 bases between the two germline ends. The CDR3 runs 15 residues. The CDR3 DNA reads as TGTGCCACCAGTGATCGGACAGCGAGCTCCTACGAGCAGTACTTC. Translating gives CATSDRTASSYEQYF.

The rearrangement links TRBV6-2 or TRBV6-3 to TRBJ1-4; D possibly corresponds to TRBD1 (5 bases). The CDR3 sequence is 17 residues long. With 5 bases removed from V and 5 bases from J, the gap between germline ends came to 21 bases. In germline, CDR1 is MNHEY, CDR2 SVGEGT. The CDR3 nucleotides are TGTGCCAGCAGTACCGACCACGGGGGATTGGGGAATGAAAAACTGTTTTTT. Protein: CASSTDHGGLGNEKLFF.

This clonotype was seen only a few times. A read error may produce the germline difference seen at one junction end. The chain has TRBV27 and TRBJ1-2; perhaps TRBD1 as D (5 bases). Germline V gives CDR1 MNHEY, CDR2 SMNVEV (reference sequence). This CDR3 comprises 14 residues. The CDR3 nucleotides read TGTGCCAGCAGTTTGGCGGGGCTGGGCTATGGCTGCACCTTC. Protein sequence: CASSLAGLGYGCTF.

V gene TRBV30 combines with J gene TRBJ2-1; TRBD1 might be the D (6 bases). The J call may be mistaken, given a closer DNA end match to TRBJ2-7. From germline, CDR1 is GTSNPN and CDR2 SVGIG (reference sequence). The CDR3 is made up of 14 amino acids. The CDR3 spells CAWKFGTLSYEQYF. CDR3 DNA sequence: TGTGCCTGGAAATTCGGGACACTATCCTACGAGCAGTACTTC.

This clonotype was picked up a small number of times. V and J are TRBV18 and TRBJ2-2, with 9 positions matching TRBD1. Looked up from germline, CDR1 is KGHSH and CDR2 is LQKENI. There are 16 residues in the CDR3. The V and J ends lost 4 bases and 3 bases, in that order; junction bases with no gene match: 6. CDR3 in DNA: TGTGCCAGCTCACGGTCCGGGACAGGGCACACCGGGGAGCTGTTTTTT. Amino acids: CASSRSGTGHTGELFF. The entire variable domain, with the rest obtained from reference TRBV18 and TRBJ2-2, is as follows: NAGVMQNPRHLVRRRGQEARLRCSPMKGHSHVYWYRQLPEEGLKFMVYLQKENIIDESGMPKERFSAEFPKEGPSILRIQQVVRGDSAAYFCASSRSGTGHTGELFFGEGSRLTVL.

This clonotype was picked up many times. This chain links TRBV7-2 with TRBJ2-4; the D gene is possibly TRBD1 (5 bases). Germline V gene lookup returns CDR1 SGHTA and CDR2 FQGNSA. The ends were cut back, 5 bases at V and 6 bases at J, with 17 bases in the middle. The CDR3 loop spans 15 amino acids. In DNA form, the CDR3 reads TGTGCCAGCAGCGAACAGCAGGGAATCCTAAACATTCAGTACTTC. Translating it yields CASSEQQGILNIQYF.

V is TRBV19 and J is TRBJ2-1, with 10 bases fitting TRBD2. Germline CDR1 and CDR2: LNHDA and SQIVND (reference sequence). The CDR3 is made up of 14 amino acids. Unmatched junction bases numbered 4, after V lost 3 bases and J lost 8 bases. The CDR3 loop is CASSMQRGGYEQFF. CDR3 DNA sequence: TGTGCCAGTAGTATGCAGCGGGGGGGCTATGAGCAGTTCTTC. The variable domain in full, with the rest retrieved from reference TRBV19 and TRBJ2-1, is DGGITQSPKYLFRKEGQNVTLSCEQNLNHDAMYWYRQDPGQGLRLIYYSQIVNDFQKGDIAEGYSVSREKKESFPLTVTSAQKNPTAFYLCASSMQRGGYEQFFGPGTRLTVL.

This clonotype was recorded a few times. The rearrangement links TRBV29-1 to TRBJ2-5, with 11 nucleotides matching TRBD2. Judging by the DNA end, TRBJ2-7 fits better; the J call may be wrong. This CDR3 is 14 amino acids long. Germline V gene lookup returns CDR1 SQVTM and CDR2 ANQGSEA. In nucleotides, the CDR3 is TGCAGCGCCGTTGGGACTAGCGGTACCTACGAGCAGTACTTC. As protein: CSAVGTSGTYEQYF.

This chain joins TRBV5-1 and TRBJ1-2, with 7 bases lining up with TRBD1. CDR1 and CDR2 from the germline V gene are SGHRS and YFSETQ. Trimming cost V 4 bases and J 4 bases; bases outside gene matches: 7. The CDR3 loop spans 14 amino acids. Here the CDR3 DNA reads TGCGCCAGCAGCGGAGGGACAGCGAGCTATGGCTACACCTTC. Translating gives CASSGGTASYGYTF. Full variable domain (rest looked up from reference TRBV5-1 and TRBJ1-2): KAGVTQTPRYLIKTRGQQVTLSCSPISGHRSVSWYQQTPGQGLQFLFEYFSETQRNKGNFPGRFSGRQFSNSRSEMNVSTLELGDSALYLCASSGGTASYGYTFGSGTRLTVV.

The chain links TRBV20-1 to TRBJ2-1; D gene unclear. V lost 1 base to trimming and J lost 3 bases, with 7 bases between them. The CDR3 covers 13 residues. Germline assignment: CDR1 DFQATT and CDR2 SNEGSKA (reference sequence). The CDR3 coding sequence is TGCAGTGCTAGAGCGTACAACTACAATGAGCAGTTCTTC. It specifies CSARAYNYNEQFF.

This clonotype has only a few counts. The DNA for the CDR3 is TGTGCCAGCAGCCACAACGAGCGGGAGGATTCCTACAATGAGCAGTTCTTC. It specifies CASSHNEREDSYNEQFF. This chain joins TRBV4-2 and TRBJ2-1; TRBD2 aligns across 9 bases. Unmatched junction bases numbered 7, after V lost 3 bases and J lost 1 base. CDR3 length: 17 residues. In germline, CDR1 is LGHNA, CDR2 YNFKEQ.

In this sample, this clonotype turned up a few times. The CDR3, as DNA: TGCAGCGGGACGGGACTAGCGGGAGCTAGCACAGATACGCAGTATTTT. Protein sequence: CSGTGLAGASTDTQYF. The V call is TRBV29-1, the J call TRBJ2-3, with 14 bases that match TRBD2. This CDR3 has 16 residues. Trimming at V came to 7 bases and at J to 0 bases, leaving 6 bases not matched to a gene. Germline V CDR1 and CDR2: SQVTM, ANQGSEA.

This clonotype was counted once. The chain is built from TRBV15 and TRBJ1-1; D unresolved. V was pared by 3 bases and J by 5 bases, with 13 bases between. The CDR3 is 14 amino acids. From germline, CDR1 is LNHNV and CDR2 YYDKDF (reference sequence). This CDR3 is CATSSSVLGTEAFF. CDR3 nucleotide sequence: TGTGCCACCAGCAGCTCCGTACTGGGGACTGAAGCTTTCTTT.

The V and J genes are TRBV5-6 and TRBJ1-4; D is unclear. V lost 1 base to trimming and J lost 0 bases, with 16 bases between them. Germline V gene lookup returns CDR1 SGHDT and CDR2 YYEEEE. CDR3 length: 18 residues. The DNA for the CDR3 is TGTGCCAGCAGCTTGAAATCTAGGGCCCAGGCAACTAATGAAAAACTGTTTTTT. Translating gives CASSLKSRAQATNEKLFF. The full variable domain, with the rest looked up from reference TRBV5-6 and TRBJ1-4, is DAGVTQSPTHLIKTRGQQVTLRCSPKSGHDTVSWYQQALGQGPQFIFQYYEEEERQRGNFPDRFSGHQFPNYSSELNVNALLLGDSALYLCASSLKSRAQATNEKLFFGSGTQLSVL.

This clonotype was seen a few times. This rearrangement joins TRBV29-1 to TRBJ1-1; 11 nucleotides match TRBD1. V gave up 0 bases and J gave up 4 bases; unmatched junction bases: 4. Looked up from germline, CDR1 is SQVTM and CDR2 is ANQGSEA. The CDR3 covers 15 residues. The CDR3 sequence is CSVEDVGTGGTEAFF. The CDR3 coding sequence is TGCAGCGTTGAAGATGTGGGGACAGGGGGCACTGAAGCTTTCTTT.

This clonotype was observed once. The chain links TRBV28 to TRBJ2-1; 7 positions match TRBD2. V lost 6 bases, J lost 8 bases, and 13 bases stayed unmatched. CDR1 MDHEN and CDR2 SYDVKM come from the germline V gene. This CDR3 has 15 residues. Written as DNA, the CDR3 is TGTGCCAGCAGGCCCGGGACTAATTCATACGATGAGCAGTTCTTC. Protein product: CASRPGTNSYDEQFF.

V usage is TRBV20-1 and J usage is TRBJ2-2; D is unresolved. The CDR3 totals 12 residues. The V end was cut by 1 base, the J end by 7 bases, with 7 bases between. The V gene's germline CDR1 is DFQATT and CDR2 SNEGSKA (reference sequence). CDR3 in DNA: TGCAGTGCTAGAGCTGGGATCGGGGAGCTGTTTTTT. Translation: CSARAGIGELFF.

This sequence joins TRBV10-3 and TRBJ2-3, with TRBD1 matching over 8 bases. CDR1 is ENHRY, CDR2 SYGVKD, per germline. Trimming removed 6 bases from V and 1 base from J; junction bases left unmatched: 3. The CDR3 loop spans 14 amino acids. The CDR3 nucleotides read TGTGCCATCAGGGACAGGGATGGCACAGATACGCAGTATTTT. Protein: CAIRDRDGTDTQYF.